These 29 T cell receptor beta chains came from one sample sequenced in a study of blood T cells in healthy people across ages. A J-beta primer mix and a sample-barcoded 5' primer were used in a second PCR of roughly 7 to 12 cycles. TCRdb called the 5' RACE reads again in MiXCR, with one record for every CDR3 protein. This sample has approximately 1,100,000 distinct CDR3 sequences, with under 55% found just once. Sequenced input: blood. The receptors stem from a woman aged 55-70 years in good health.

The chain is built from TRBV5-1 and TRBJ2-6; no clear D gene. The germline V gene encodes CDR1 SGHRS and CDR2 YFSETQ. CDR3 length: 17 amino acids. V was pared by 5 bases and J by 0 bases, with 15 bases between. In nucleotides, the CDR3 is TGCGCCAGCAGTCGTAATCCGTCAGGCTCTGGGGCCAACGTCCTGACTTTC. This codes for CASSRNPSGSGANVLTF. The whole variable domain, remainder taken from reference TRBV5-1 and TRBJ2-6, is KAGVTQTPRYLIKTRGQQVTLSCSPISGHRSVSWYQQTPGQGLQFLFEYFSETQRNKGNFPGRFSGRQFSNSRSEMNVSTLELGDSALYLCASSRNPSGSGANVLTFGAGSRLTVL.

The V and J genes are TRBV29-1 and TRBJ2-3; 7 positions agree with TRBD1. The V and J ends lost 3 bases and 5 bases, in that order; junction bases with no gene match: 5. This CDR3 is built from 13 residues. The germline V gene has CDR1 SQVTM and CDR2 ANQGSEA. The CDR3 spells CSVDPTGKDTQYF. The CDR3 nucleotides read TGCAGCGTTGACCCGACAGGGAAAGATACGCAGTATTTT.

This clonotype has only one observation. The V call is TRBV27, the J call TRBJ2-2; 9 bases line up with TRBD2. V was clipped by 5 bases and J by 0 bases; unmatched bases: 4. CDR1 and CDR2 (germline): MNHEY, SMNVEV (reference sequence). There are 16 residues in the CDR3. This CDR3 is CASSLPSGTNTGELFF. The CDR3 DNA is TGTGCCAGCAGTCTCCCTAGCGGGACGAACACCGGGGAGCTGTTTTTT.

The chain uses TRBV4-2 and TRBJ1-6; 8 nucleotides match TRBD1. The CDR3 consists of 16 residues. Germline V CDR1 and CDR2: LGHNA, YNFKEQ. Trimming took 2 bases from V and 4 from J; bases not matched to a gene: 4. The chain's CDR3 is CASSQRTGTYNSPLHF. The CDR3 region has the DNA TGTGCCAGCAGCCAAAGGACAGGGACGTATAATTCACCCCTCCACTTT.

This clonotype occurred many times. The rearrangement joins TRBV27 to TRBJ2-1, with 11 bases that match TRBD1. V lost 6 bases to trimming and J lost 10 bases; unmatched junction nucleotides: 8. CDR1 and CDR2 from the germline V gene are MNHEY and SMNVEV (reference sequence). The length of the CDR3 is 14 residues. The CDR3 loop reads CASSPRTGGWEQFF. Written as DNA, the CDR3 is TGTGCCAGCAGCCCCCGGACAGGGGGCTGGGAGCAGTTCTTC.

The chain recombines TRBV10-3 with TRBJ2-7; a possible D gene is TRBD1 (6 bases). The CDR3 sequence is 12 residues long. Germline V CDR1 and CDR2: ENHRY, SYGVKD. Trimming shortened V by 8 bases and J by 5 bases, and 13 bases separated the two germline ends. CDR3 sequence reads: CAIEGESNEQYF. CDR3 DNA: TGTGCCATCGAGGGGGAGTCCAACGAGCAGTACTTC.

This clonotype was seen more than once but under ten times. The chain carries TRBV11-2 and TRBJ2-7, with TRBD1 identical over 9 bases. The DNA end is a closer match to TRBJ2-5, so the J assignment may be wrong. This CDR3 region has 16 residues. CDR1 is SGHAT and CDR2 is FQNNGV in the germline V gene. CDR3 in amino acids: CASSLVYRGPQETQYF. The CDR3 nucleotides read TGTGCCAGCAGCTTAGTATACAGGGGGCCTCAAGAGACCCAGTACTTC.

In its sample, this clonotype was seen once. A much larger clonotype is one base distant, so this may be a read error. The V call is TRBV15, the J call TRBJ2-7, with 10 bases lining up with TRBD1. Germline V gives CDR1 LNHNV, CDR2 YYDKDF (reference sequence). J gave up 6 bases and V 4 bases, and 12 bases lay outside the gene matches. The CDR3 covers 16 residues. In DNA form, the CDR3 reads TGTGCCACCAGCATAGACAGGGGGCGAATATCCGCCGAGCAGTACTTC. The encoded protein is CATSIDRGRISAEQYF.

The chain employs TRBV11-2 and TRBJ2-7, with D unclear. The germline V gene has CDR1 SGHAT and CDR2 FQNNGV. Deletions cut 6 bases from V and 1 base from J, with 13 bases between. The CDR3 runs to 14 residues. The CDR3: CASSPNPVSYEQYF. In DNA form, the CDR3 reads TGTGCCAGCAGTCCCAACCCAGTTTCCTACGAGCAGTACTTC.

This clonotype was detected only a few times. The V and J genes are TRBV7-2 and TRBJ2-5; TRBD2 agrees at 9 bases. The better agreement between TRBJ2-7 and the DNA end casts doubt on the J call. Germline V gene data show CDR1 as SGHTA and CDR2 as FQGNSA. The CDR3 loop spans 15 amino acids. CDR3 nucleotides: TGTGCCAGCAGCCTAACTAGCGGGCCTGCCTACGAGCAGTACTTC. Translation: CASSLTSGPAYEQYF.

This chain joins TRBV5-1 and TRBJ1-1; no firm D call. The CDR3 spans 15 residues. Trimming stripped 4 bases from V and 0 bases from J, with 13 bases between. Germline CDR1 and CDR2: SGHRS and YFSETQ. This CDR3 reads CASSMAMGMNTEAFF. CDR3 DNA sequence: TGCGCCAGCAGCATGGCGATGGGAATGAACACTGAAGCTTTCTTT.

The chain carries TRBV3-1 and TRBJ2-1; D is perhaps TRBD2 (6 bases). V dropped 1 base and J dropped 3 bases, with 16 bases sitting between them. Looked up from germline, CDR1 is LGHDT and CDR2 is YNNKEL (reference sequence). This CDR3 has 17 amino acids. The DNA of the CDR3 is TGTGCCAGCAGCCAAGGGGGACTGGTGGTTATCTACAATGAGCAGTTCTTC. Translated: CASSQGGLVVIYNEQFF.

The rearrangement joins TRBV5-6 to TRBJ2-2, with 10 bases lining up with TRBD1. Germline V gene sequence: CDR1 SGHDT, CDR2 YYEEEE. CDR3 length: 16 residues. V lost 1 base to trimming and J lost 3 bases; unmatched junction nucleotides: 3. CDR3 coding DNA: TGTGCCAGCAGCTTGCAGGGACAGGGGCACACCGGGGAGCTGTTTTTT. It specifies CASSLQGQGHTGELFF. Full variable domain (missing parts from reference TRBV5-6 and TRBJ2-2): DAGVTQSPTHLIKTRGQQVTLRCSPKSGHDTVSWYQQALGQGPQFIFQYYEEEERQRGNFPDRFSGHQFPNYSSELNVNALLLGDSALYLCASSLQGQGHTGELFFGEGSRLTVL.

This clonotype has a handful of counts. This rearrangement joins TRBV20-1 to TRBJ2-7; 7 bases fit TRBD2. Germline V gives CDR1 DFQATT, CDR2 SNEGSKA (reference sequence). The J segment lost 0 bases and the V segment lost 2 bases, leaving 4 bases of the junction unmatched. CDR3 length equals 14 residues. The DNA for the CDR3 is TGCAGTGCTAGAACCAGGACTAGCTCCTACGAGCAGTACTTC. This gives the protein CSARTRTSSYEQYF.

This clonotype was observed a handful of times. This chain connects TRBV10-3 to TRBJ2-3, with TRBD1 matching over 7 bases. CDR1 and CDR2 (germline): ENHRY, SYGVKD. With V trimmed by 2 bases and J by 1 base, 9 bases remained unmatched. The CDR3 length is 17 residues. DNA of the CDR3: TGTGCCATCAGTGAGGAGACAGGGTTTTCTGGCACAGATACGCAGTATTTT. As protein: CAISEETGFSGTDTQYF.

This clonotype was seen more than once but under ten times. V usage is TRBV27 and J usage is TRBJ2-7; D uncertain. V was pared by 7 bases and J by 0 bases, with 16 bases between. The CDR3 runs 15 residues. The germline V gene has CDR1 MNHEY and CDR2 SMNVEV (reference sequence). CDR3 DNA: TGTGCCAGCAAACGACCCGGGTCCCCCTCCTACGAGCAGTACTTC. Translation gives CASKRPGSPSYEQYF.

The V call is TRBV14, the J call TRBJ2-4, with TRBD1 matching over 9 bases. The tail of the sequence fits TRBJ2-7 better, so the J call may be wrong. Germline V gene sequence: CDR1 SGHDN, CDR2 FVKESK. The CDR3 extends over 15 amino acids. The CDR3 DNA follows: TGTGCCACCTCATTTAAAGGGACAGGGATTTACGAGCAGTACTTC. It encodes CATSFKGTGIYEQYF.

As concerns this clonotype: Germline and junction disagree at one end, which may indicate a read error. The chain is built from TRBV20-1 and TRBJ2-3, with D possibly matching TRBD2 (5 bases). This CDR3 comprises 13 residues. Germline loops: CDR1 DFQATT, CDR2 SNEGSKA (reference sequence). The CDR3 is CSTRAGGTDTQYF. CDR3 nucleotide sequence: TGCAGTACTAGGGCAGGAGGCACAGATACGCAGTATTTT.

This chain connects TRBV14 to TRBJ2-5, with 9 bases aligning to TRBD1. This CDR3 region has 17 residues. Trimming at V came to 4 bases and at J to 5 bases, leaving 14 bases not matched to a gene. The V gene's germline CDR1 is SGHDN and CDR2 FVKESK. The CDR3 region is CASSREGGTGLGETQYF. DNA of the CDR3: TGTGCCAGCAGCCGGGAAGGTGGGACAGGGTTAGGCGAGACCCAGTACTTC.

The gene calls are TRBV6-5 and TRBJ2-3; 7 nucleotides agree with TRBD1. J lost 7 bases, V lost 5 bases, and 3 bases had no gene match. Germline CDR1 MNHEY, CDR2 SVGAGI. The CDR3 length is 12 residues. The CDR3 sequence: CASSGDSNTQYF. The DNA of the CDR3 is TGTGCCAGCAGTGGGGACAGTAATACGCAGTATTTT.

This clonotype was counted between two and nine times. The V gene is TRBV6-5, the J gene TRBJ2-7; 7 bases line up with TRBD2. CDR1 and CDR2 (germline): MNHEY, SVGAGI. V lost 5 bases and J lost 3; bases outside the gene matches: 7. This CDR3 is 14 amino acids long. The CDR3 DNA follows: TGTGCCAGCAGTCCCAGCGGGGCTGGCTACGAGCAGTACTTC. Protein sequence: CASSPSGAGYEQYF.

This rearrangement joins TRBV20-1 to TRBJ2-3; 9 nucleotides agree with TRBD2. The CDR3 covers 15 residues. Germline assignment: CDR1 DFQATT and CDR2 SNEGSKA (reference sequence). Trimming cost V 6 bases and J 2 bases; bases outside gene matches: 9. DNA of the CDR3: TGCAGTGCCAGCCCCGGCGGGAGGGCCACAGATACGCAGTATTTT. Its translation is CSASPGGRATDTQYF.

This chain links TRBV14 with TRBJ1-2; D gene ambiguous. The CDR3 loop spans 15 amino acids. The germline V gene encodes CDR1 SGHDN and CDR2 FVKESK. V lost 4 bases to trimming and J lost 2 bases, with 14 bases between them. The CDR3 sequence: CASSPTEDPNYGYTF. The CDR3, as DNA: TGTGCCAGCAGCCCCACGGAAGATCCCAACTATGGCTACACCTTC. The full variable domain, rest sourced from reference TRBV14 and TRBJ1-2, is EAGVTQFPSHSVIEKGQTVTLRCDPISGHDNLYWYRRVMGKEIKFLLHFVKESKQDESGMPNNRFLAERTGGTYSTLKVQPAELEDSGVYFCASSPTEDPNYGYTFGSGTRLTVV.

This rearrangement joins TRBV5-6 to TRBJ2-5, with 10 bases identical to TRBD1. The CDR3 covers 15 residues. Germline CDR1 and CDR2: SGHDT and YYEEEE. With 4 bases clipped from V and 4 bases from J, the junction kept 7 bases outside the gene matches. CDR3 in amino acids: CASSGPGQGIETQYF. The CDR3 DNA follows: TGTGCCAGCAGCGGCCCGGGACAGGGGATAGAGACCCAGTACTTC. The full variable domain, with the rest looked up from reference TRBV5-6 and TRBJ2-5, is DAGVTQSPTHLIKTRGQQVTLRCSPKSGHDTVSWYQQALGQGPQFIFQYYEEEERQRGNFPDRFSGHQFPNYSSELNVNALLLGDSALYLCASSGPGQGIETQYFGPGTRLLVL.

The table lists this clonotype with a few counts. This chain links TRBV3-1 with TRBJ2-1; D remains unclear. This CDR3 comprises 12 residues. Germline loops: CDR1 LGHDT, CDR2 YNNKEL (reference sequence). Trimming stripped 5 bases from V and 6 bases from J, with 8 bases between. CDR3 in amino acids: CASSVFSNEQFF. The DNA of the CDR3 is TGTGCCAGCAGCGTTTTCTCCAATGAGCAGTTCTTC.

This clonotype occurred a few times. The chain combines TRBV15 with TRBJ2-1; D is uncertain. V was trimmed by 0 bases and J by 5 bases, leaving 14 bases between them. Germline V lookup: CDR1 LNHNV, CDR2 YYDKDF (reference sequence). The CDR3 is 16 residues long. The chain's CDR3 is CATSRDKLLGNNEQFF. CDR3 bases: TGTGCCACCAGCAGAGATAAACTATTGGGCAACAATGAGCAGTTCTTC.

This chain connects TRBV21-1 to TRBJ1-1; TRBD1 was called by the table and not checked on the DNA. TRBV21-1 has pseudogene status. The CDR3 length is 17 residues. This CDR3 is CASSKEDRGLGNTEAFF. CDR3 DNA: TGTGCCAGCAGCAAAGAGGACAGGGGGCTTGGGAACACTGAAGCTTTCTTT.

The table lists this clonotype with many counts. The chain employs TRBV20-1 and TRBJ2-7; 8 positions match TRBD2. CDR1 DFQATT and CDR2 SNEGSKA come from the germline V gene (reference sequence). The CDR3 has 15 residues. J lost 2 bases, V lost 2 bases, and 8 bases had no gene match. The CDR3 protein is CSARFSLAGTYEQYF. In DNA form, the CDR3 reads TGCAGTGCTAGATTCTCGCTAGCGGGTACCTACGAGCAGTACTTC.

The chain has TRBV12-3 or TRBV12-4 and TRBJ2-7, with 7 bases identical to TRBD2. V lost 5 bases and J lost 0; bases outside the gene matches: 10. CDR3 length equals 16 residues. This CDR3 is CASSTAPGGSSYEQYF. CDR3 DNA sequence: TGTGCCAGCAGTACCGCCCCCGGCGGGAGCTCCTACGAGCAGTACTTC.